This TCR beta chain emerged from a study of T cell responses to AZD1222 COVID-19 vaccine. Germline trimming cut 0 bases from V and 1 base from J; bases unmatched to any gene: 2. CDR3 length equals 15 residues. Looked up from germline, CDR1 is SGHRS and CDR2 is YFSETQ. Sequencing was performed with immunoSEQ multiplex PCR; in TCRdb, only in-frame clones are kept and a portion is missing. The sample contains fewer than 200,000 clones, around nine tenths of which appear only once. Worth noting for this clone: Its antigen is not known.

Study-wide findings and caveats: Clonal diversity may have been underestimated, and the donors were mostly white British, with more females than males.

The input for sequencing was peripheral blood, taken on day 0 of AZD1222 vaccination. The origin of this receptor is an adult in good health. The V gene is TRBV5-1, the J gene TRBJ2-5, with 8 bases lining up with TRBD1. CDR3 DNA: TGCGCCAGCAGCTTGGTTGGGACAGGCCAAGAGACCCAGTACTTC. Translation: CASSLVGTGQETQYF.